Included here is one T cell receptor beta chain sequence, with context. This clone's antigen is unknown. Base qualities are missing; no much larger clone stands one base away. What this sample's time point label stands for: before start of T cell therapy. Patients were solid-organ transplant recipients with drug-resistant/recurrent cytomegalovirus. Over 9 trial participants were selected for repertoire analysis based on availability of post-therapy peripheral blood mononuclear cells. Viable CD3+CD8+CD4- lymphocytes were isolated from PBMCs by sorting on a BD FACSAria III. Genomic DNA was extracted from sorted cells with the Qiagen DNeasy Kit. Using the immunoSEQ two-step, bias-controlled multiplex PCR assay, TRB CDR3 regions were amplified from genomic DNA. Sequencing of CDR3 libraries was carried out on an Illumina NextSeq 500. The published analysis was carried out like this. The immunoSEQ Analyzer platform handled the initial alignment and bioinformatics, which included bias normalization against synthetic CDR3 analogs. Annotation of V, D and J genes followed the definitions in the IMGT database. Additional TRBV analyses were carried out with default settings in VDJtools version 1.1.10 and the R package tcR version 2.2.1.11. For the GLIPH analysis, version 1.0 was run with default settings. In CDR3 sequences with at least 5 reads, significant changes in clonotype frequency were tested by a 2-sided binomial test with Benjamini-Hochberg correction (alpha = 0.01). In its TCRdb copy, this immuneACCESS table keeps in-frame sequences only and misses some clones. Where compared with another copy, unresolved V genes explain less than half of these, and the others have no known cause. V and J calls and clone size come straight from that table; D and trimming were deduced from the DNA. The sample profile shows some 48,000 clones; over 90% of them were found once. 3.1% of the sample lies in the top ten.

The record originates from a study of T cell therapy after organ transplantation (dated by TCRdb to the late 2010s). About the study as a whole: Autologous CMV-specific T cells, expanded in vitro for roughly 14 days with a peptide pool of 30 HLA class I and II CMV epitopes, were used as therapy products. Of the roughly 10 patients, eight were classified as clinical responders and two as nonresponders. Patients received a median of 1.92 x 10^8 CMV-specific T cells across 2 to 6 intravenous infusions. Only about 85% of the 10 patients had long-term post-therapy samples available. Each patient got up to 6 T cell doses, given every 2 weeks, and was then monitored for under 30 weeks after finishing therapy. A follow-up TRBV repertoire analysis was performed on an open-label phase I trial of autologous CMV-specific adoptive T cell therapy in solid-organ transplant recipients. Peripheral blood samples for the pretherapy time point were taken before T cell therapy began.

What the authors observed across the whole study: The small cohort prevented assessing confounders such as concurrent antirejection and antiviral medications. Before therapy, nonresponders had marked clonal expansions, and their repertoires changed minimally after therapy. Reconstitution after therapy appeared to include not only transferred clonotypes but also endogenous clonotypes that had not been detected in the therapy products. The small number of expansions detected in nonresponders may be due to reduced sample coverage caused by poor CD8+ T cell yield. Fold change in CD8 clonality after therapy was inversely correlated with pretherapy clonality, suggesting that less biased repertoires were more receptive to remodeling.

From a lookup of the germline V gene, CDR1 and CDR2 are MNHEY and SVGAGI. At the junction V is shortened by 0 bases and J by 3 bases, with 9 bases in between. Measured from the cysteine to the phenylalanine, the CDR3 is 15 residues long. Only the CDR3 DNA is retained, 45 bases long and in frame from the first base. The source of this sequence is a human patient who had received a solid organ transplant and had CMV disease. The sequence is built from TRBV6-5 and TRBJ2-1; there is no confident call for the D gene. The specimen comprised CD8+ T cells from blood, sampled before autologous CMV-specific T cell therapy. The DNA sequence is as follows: TGTGCCAGCAGTTACTCAGTGGGCCACTACAATGAGCAGTTCTTC. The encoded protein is CASSYSVGHYNEQFF.